These T cell receptor beta chains were read from a single sample in a study of regulatory T cells in long-lasting Graves disease. MiXCR, applied by TCRdb to the multiplex PCR reads, yields one record per CDR3 protein. The repertoire consists of about 240,000 distinct CDR3 sequences, with roughly 21% occurring once and the leading ten covering approximately 15%. Sequenced material: peripheral blood mononuclear cells (PBMCs), taken at new diagnosis, from a patient treated with antithyroid drugs. Every receptor here comes from a female donor with Graves disease. The CDR3 runs from the conserved cysteine through the conserved F or W. A D gene is named only where the DNA matches it firmly. A clone size is listed for some rows: how often the clone was seen (once, few, many), or a class if it is expanded.

NA	TRBV3-1	TRBJ2-7	NA	CASSLKGAGGFYEQYF	TGTGCCAGCAGCCTAAAGGGGGCAGGGGGGTTCTACGAGCAGTACTTC
NA	TRBV19	TRBJ1-5	NA	CASTRVEHGGPQHF	TGTGCCAGTACCAGAGTCGAACACGGCGGGCCCCAGCATTTT
many	TRBV20-1	TRBJ1-1	NA	CSASGGRGTEAFF	TGCAGTGCTAGTGGCGGACGAGGGACTGAAGCTTTCTTT
few	TRBV11-2	TRBJ1-2	TRBD1	CASSRGTGGNGYTF	TGTGCCAGCAGCCGCGGGACAGGGGGCAATGGCTACACCTTC
many	TRBV29-1	TRBJ2-1	TRBD2	CSVTVLADNEQFF	TGCAGCGTGACGGTACTAGCGGACAATGAGCAGTTCTTC
many	TRBV5-5	TRBJ2-1	TRBD2	CASSGDYSEYNEQFF	TGCGCCAGCAGCGGGGACTATTCAGAATACAATGAGCAGTTCTTC
many	TRBV20-1	TRBJ2-2	NA	CSAKDGGKNTGELFF	TGCAGTGCCAAGGATGGCGGGAAAAACACCGGGGAGCTGTTTTTT
many	TRBV6-1	TRBJ1-2	NA	CASSEMRFPQDGYTF	TGTGCCAGCAGTGAAATGAGATTTCCTCAAGATGGCTACACCTTC
many	TRBV6-1	TRBJ2-7	NA	CASRKKGSPDEQYF	TGTGCCAGCAGGAAAAAGGGGAGTCCCGACGAGCAGTACTTC
many	TRBV7-2	TRBJ1-1	NA	CASSLVRNTEAFF	TGTGCCAGCAGCTTAGTCAGGAACACTGAAGCTTTCTTT
many	TRBV3-1	TRBJ1-1	TRBD1	CASSQGPGQPSRPMNTEAFF	TGTGCCAGCAGCCAAGGTCCGGGACAGCCTTCGAGGCCTATGAACACTGAAGCTTTCTTT
many	TRBV7-9	TRBJ1-2	NA	CASSRGQGLDYGYTF	TGTGCCAGCAGCCGGGGGCAGGGTTTGGACTATGGCTACACCTTC
many	TRBV7-9	TRBJ1-1	NA	CASSPSRDTLEGTEAFF	TGTGCCAGCAGCCCGTCCCGGGACACCCTAGAGGGCACTGAAGCTTTCTTT
few	TRBV20-1	TRBJ1-1	TRBD1	CSVKGAGTEAFF	TGCAGTGTCAAGGGGGCAGGCACTGAAGCTTTCTTT
NA	TRBV20-1	TRBJ2-7	TRBD2	CSARDAGLAGGYEQYF	TGCAGTGCTAGAGATGCGGGACTAGCGGGAGGGTACGAGCAGTACTTC
many	TRBV2	TRBJ1-4	NA	CASSEEGGGKLFF	TGTGCCAGCAGTGAAGAAGGGGGGGGAAAACTGTTTTTT
NA	TRBV20-1	TRBJ1-2	TRBD1	CSAWTGVGYGYTF	TGCAGTGCTTGGACAGGGGTGGGGTATGGCTACACCTTC
many	TRBV6-1	TRBJ2-2	TRBD1	CASSPRTGGSGELFF	TGTGCCAGCAGTCCCCGGACAGGGGGCTCCGGGGAGCTGTTTTTT
many	TRBV20-1	TRBJ1-6	NA	CSGGGGNSPLHF	TGCAGCGGAGGAGGGGGTAATTCACCCCTCCACTTT
once	TRBV6-2/TRBV6-3	TRBJ2-3	TRBD2	CASKLAGGRDTQYF	TGTGCCAGCAAGTTAGCGGGGGGTAGAGATACGCAGTATTTT
many	TRBV7-3	TRBJ2-3	TRBD2	CASNQAGGPGDTQYF	TGTGCCAGCAACCAAGCGGGAGGGCCTGGAGATACGCAGTATTTT
many	TRBV28	TRBJ1-1	NA	CASTIGGTKGAFF	TGTGCCAGCACCATTGGGGGGACCAAAGGGGCTTTCTTT
many	TRBV6-1	TRBJ2-7	TRBD2	CASSRMGLAGGRAAEQYF	TGTGCCAGCAGTCGCATGGGACTAGCGGGAGGGCGTGCGGCCGAGCAGTACTTC
many	TRBV28	TRBJ1-2	NA	CASSSKYRSTGYTF	TGTGCCAGCAGTTCAAAGTACAGAAGTACCGGCTACACCTTC
many	TRBV29-1	TRBJ2-7	TRBD2	CSVPELAGGNYEQYF	TGCAGCGTCCCAGAACTAGCGGGGGGCAATTACGAGCAGTACTTC
NA	TRBV11-2	TRBJ2-2	NA	CASSPMSPTGELFF	TGTGCCAGCAGCCCGATGAGTCCCACCGGGGAGCTGTTTTTT
many	TRBV11-2	TRBJ2-7	NA	CASSVRGGSYEQYF	TGTGCCAGCAGCGTGCGGGGTGGGTCCTACGAGCAGTACTTC
NA	TRBV24-1	TRBJ2-7	NA	CATSDIDRDGSYEQYF	TGTGCCACCAGTGATATCGACCGGGACGGCTCCTACGAGCAGTACTTC
NA	TRBV19	TRBJ1-6	NA	CASTWTGYNSPLHF	TGTGCCAGTACTTGGACGGGTTATAATTCACCCCTCCACTTT
many	TRBV12-3/TRBV12-4	TRBJ2-7	NA	CASSWGRPGNEQYF	TGTGCCAGCAGTTGGGGCCGCCCCGGGAACGAGCAGTACTTC
many	TRBV3-1	TRBJ2-5	NA	CASSRTRDRPKTQYF	TGTGCCAGCAGCCGCACCAGGGACCGTCCAAAGACCCAGTACTTC
many	TRBV6-5	TRBJ1-2	NA	CASSYNPRVSGYTF	TGTGCCAGCAGTTACAATCCCAGGGTTTCGGGGTACACCTTC
many	TRBV20-1	TRBJ2-7	TRBD2	CSAADPGGSSEQYF	TGCAGTGCTGCAGACCCGGGGGGAAGCTCCGAGCAGTACTTC
many	TRBV5-5	TRBJ2-3	NA	CASSSISTDTQYF	TGTGCCAGCAGCTCTATCAGCACAGATACGCAGTATTTT
many	TRBV7-9	TRBJ1-2	NA	CASTAAGAQGYTF	TGTGCCAGCACCGCCGCGGGGGCGCAGGGCTACACCTTC
NA	TRBV5-1	TRBJ2-2	TRBD2	CASSSSGAGAGELFF	TGCGCCAGCAGCTCAAGCGGGGCTGGGGCCGGGGAGCTGTTTTTT
NA	TRBV11-2	TRBJ2-1	TRBD1	CASSWGQGGSNEQFF	TGTGCCAGCAGCTGGGGACAGGGGGGTAGCAATGAGCAGTTCTTC
many	TRBV20-1	TRBJ1-6	TRBD1	CSARALGTGGNSPLHF	TGCAGTGCTAGAGCTTTGGGGACAGGGGGAAATTCACCCCTCCACTTT
few	TRBV10-3	TRBJ1-4	NA	CAISEVFEGRMDEKLFF	TGTGCCATCAGTGAAGTGTTCGAGGGACGTATGGATGAAAAACTGTTTTTT
many	TRBV18	TRBJ2-1	NA	CASSPFGFTYNEQFF	TGTGCCAGCTCACCCTTCGGGTTTACCTACAATGAGCAGTTCTTC
many	TRBV10-3	TRBJ2-7	NA	CAISESAGSYEQYF	TGTGCCATCAGTGAGTCCGCAGGGTCCTACGAGCAGTACTTC
many	TRBV29-1	TRBJ2-5	NA	CSAWGLSDYQETQYF	TGCAGCGCCTGGGGTCTGTCGGATTACCAAGAGACCCAGTACTTC
few	TRBV12-3/TRBV12-4	TRBJ1-2	NA	CATSDLSGDGYTF	TGTGCCACCAGTGATTTGAGTGGGGACGGCTACACCTTC
NA	TRBV6-2/TRBV6-3	TRBJ2-2	TRBD1	CASSPAGQGNGELFF	TGTGCCAGCAGTCCCGCGGGACAGGGGAACGGGGAGCTGTTTTTT
few	TRBV7-2	TRBJ1-2	TRBD1	CASSLHVGGLNYGYTF	TGTGCCAGCAGCTTACATGTAGGGGGCCTTAACTATGGCTACACCTTC
few	TRBV6-2/TRBV6-3	TRBJ1-3	NA	CANTRRNTIYF	TGTGCCAACACGCGCAGAAACACCATATATTTT
many	TRBV6-1	TRBJ2-7	TRBD1	CASREGQGKTYEQYF	TGTGCCAGCAGAGAGGGACAGGGGAAGACCTACGAGCAGTACTTC
many	TRBV6-2/TRBV6-3	TRBJ2-5	NA	CASRPEGETQYF	TGTGCCAGCAGACCCGAGGGGGAGACCCAGTACTTC